The rows below give T cell receptor beta chains drawn from one sample of a study of cytomegalovirus exposure and HLA in healthy donors. TCRdb's copy holds only in-frame clones and misses some; the assay was immunoSEQ multiplex PCR. The table lists about 100,000 clones, around 74% of them singletons, with less than 9% in the top ten. Sequencing was performed on PBMCs. Receptor source: a man aged 40-50 years in good health and CMV-seropositive. CDR3s leave out the opening cysteine and the closing phenylalanine or tryptophan. Each record gives: J gene, V gene, CDR3 protein.

j_gene: TRBJ1-6
v_gene: TRBV4-3
CDR3aa: ASSLSRDRVSPLH

j_gene: TRBJ2-7
v_gene: TRBV7-9
CDR3aa: SSSPSAGQGNSYEQY

j_gene: TRBJ2-5
v_gene: TRBV9
CDR3aa: ASSVGTIQETQY

j_gene: TRBJ2-3
v_gene: TRBV7-9
CDR3aa: SSRCRDTKITDTQY

j_gene: TRBJ1-4
v_gene: TRBV6-6
CDR3aa: ASRGRQGSLEKLF

j_gene: TRBJ1-2
v_gene: TRBV18
CDR3aa: ASSPTDRGRGGYT

j_gene: TRBJ2-1
v_gene: TRBV9
CDR3aa: ASSVDWGGYNEQF

j_gene: TRBJ2-1
v_gene: TRBV28
CDR3aa: ASSRGLAAYNEQF

j_gene: TRBJ1-1
v_gene: TRBV27
CDR3aa: ASSLSGVMNTEAF

j_gene: TRBJ1-6
v_gene: TRBV2
CDR3aa: ASSEVLAATSQYNSPLH

j_gene: TRBJ2-7
v_gene: TRBV7-9
CDR3aa: ASSLGAGVSSYEQY

j_gene: TRBJ2-7
v_gene: TRBV6-6
CDR3aa: AGKREGPYEQY

j_gene: TRBJ2-7
v_gene: TRBV6-6
CDR3aa: ASSPTGLAEQY

j_gene: TRBJ1-1
v_gene: TRBV27
CDR3aa: ASSLLGTGNTEAF

j_gene: TRBJ2-1
v_gene: TRBV27
CDR3aa: ATTPPGTAYNEQF

j_gene: TRBJ2-7
v_gene: TRBV7-9
CDR3aa: ASSLVRTDLRAEQY

j_gene: TRBJ2-7
v_gene: TRBV6-5
CDR3aa: ASAGQNSYEQY

j_gene: TRBJ2-7
v_gene: TRBV11-3
CDR3aa: ASSREDLSEQY

j_gene: TRBJ2-5
v_gene: TRBV27
CDR3aa: ASSKQGAAETQY

j_gene: TRBJ1-4
v_gene: TRBV19
CDR3aa: ASSSYREREKLF

j_gene: TRBJ2-1
v_gene: TRBV5-4
CDR3aa: ASSSLKSLDEQF

j_gene: TRBJ1-6
v_gene: TRBV19
CDR3aa: ASSIATGVRLVNSPLH

j_gene: TRBJ1-5
v_gene: TRBV18
CDR3aa: ASSPSPGGESQPQH

j_gene: TRBJ2-7
v_gene: TRBV7-8
CDR3aa: ASSLGTGSHEQY

j_gene: TRBJ2-5
v_gene: TRBV5-4
CDR3aa: ASSLAWGLAGEETQY

j_gene: TRBJ1-2
v_gene: TRBV5-1
CDR3aa: ASSLAGGAGGYGYT

j_gene: TRBJ2-7
v_gene: TRBV4-1
CDR3aa: ASSQAGQGLYEQY

j_gene: TRBJ1-3
v_gene: TRBV13
CDR3aa: ASSRRQGFGNTIY

j_gene: TRBJ2-7
v_gene: TRBV6-5
CDR3aa: ASSYLPGNEQY

j_gene: TRBJ2-6
v_gene: TRBV9
CDR3aa: ASSRGRGGGLASGANVLT

j_gene: TRBJ2-7
v_gene: TRBV7-8
CDR3aa: ASSLQSEQY

j_gene: TRBJ1-6
v_gene: TRBV7-9
CDR3aa: ASSLDLRTAVNSPLH

j_gene: TRBJ1-1
v_gene: TRBV28
CDR3aa: ASTVGGNTEAF